Detailed here is one T cell receptor beta chain. Its antigen is still unknown. The data were obtained in a study of T cells in Graves' hyperthyroidism and ophthalmopathy. On the study more broadly: Peripheral blood was secured at the point of initial diagnosis, before any treatment. Study conclusions and caveats: Blood shared most expanded thyroid clonotypes above 0.001.

RNA transcripts gave rise to amplified TCR beta CDR3 regions. An initial round of RT-PCR targeting the TCR CDR3 relied on the HTBI primer set. Each CDR3 protein gets one entry after TCRdb re-called the multiplex PCR reads with MiXCR. The data contain approximately 600,000 distinct CDR3 sequences, under 20% of them singletons. The germline gives CDR1 GTSNPN, CDR2 SVGIG (reference sequence). The CDR3 contains 13 residues. V was pared by 5 bases and J by 3 bases, with 14 bases between. Patients aged 18 to 65 had newly diagnosed hyperthyroidism that had lasted under 2 months. For the diagnoses, clinical symptoms, serum thyroxine and TRAb, thyroid ultrasound and orbital computed tomography were used.

V is TRBV30 and J is TRBJ2-7; D is tentatively TRBD1 or TRBD2 (7 bases each). The clonotype comes from a woman under 40 with Graves' hyperthyroidism. Sequencing was carried out using blood. This CDR3 is CAWGGGQNYEQYF. The CDR3 bases are TGTGCCTGGGGGGGGGGACAGAACTACGAGCAGTACTTC.